This record covers a single T cell receptor (beta chain). This clone was detected a few times. The antigen it binds to is not known. Base qualities were left out, and no much larger clone turns up one base away. The data are from a study of cytomegalovirus exposure and HLA in healthy donors (dated 2017 in TCRdb). About the full investigation: An earlier analysis of approximately 600 of the donors reported about 250 Gb of sequence data and some 120 million unique TCR beta sequences from roughly 180 million T cells. An early release that covered more than 550 HLA-typed donors contained approximately 300 gigabases of sequencing data and tens of millions of unique TCR sequences. Of the 398 genotyped donors, approximately 82% fell in the genetic ancestry cluster associated with self-reported Caucasian donors. The study aimed to test whether signatures of past pathogen exposure could be identified by cataloging public T cell receptors. The study profiled the T cell repertoires of about 720 subjects by immunosequencing and related them to cytomegalovirus serostatus. A separate validation cohort of roughly 130 different subjects was used in addition to the roughly 620-subject first cohort. To predict cytomegalovirus infection status, the study brought together high-throughput TCR immunosequencing, statistical association of individual TCRs with disease status, and machine learning. In a later analysis, previously published TCR beta repertoires from about 670 donors were re-analyzed and high-resolution HLA genotyping was added so that TCR occurrence patterns could be studied. In the later analysis, no new phenotypic data were used to find candidate immune exposures; instead, reliance was placed on TCR beta sequences and their occurrence across donors. In an earlier analysis of 587 of the donors, high-throughput TCR beta sequencing was used to judge whether each TCR beta V gene segment behaved as functional or pseudogenic. Donor age, sex, ethnicity and CMV serostatus were collected together with the repertoire data. In a later genetic analysis, genome-wide SNP genotypes for about 55% of the 666 donors were used, and that subset was treated as a discovery cohort. Every discovery cohort repertoire had been produced on one sequencing platform. Both class I and class II loci were covered by HLA typing, at four-digit resolution. Typing coverage differed by locus: A, B, C, DRB1 and DQB1 were typed in roughly 629-630 donors, DQA1 in 500 to 550, DPA1 in roughly 590, and DPB1 in roughly 470. Four to six DR-DQ haplotypes were handled as single units for association and clustering, since linkage in the cohort was strong. Among a few hundred genotyped donors of the cohort, an average of approximately 230,000 unique TCR beta nucleotide sequences were sequenced per donor, roughly 20% of them non-productive. What the research found in general, with its limitations: In a later genetic analysis, fewer N-insertions in productive TCRs were reported among donors in an Asian-associated ancestry cluster than the roughly 700-donor mean. A cluster of highly shared sequence variants was judged likely to be a technical artifact of the sequencing pipeline. According to the authors, the approach could potentially be generalized to other disease states and immunological phenotypes. Broadly in line with IMGT annotations, most TCR beta V segments showed up in productive rearrangements about 87% or about 30% of the time in an earlier analysis of under 700 of the donors. A total of 164 TCR beta chains were listed by the study as associated with cytomegalovirus. Correlated functional status among segregating V segments might reflect linkage disequilibrium, but an unknown experimental factor could not be ruled out. Sequencing depth was assumed to be roughly uniform across donors in the presence/absence analyses, though that assumption may not hold. Several of the top co-occurrence clusters appeared to be linked to parvovirus B19, influenza, CMV and Epstein-Barr virus, according to a later analysis. According to a later analysis, most CMV-associated TCR beta chains appeared to be HLA-restricted, and the HLA associations seemed to be driven largely by CMV exposure. A further reported finding was that TCR beta sequences accurately predicted the HLA-A and HLA-B alleles for most subjects in the first cohort. The classifier was reported to diagnose cytomegalovirus status with high specificity and sensitivity in both the original and validation cohorts. Specific HLA alleles were associated with about 17,000 TCR beta sequences at a false discovery rate of 0.05 in a later analysis. While some public TCRs were present in many individuals, most TCR sequences turned up only very rarely across donors. Because some donors lacked HLA typing at each locus, the association tests relied only on the typed subset. A few of the identified cytomegalovirus-associated TCR beta chains were confirmed in vitro to be specific for cytomegalovirus antigens. V-gene and J-gene trimming of TCR beta chains was associated with a missense DCLRE1C variant in a later genetic analysis, and the association was replicated in an independent cohort. In a later analysis, HLA-associated TCR beta chains were found to be more clonally expanded and to have lower generation probabilities than equally common non-associated chains. In a later analysis, the rate of TCR association differed among HLA loci, with DRB1 alleles having the most associated TCRs and HLA-C alleles having the fewest. This cohort had only TCR beta chains sequenced, and the lack of alpha or paired-chain data limited which features could be detected. For the cohort, immune exposure information was limited to CMV serostatus. Seventeen rarely observed V segments, including chromosome 9 orphons, were excluded from the earlier analysis of several hundred of the donors because counts were too low. Assigning TCR associations to individual alleles was difficult when HLA alleles, especially DR and DQ, strongly co-occurred.

The library came from the immunoSEQ multiplex PCR assay. For the multiplex PCR, a mixture combining 60 forward primers for TCR Vbeta segments and 13 reverse primers for TCR Jbeta segments was used. Amplification of the CDR3 region of rearranged TCR beta genes was performed with a multiplex PCR assay on genomic DNA. Amplified TCR beta libraries were sequenced as 87-base-pair reads on the Illumina HiSeq System. The study's own analysis went as follows. In a later analysis, 80 million or so unique TCR beta chains were counted across the 650 to 700 repertoires, and roughly 11 million of these chains were shared by at least two donors. To remove PCR and sequencing errors, raw reads were error-corrected and collapsed into unique sequences using a nearest-neighbor algorithm that merged closely related sequences. Alignment of CDR3 sequences to IMGT reference sequences was used to assign V, D and J gene segments. Each retained sequence needed at least a six-nucleotide match to both a V gene segment and a J gene segment. Rearrangements were called productive when the CDR3 lacked stop codons and stayed in frame with V and J; all others were non-productive. CDR3 was defined according to IMGT convention as the region running from the second conserved V-encoded cysteine to the conserved J-encoded phenylalanine. Sequences without an unambiguous match to a single V gene segment were excluded from the earlier analysis of 450 to 650 of the donors. In an earlier analysis of 500 to 750 of the donors, V segments were called functional above 56.7% productive rearrangements and were called segregating when the between-donor standard deviation exceeded 5%. A statistical classification framework was built to diagnose cytomegalovirus status from the catalog of TCR beta chain sequences. In a later analysis, V and J genes were assigned by comparing TCR nucleotide sequences against IMGT/GENE-DB human TR gene sequences. The TCRdist pipeline was used in a later analysis to assign CDR3 sequences and most-parsimonious VDJ recombination scenarios. A later analysis defined each TCR beta chain by its CDR3 amino acid sequence plus V-gene family, and excluded reads lacking a unique V-gene family. In a later analysis, some 600 highly shared, low-generation-probability nucleotide sequences were removed to address suspected cross-contamination and a sequencing artifact. A later analysis calculated a clonal expansion index for each public chain from normalized within-repertoire ranks of inferred template counts. Generation probabilities in a later analysis came from a VDJ recombination model fitted to out-of-frame rearrangements, and those results were checked against IGoR. Hypergeometric tests were used in a later analysis to score TCR-TCR, TCR-HLA and TCR-CMV co-occurrence, with a repertoire-size bias correction applied to the TCR pairs. In a later analysis, false discovery rates were estimated by permuting HLA or CMV assignments 20 times. In a later analysis, co-occurring TCRs were grouped using DBSCAN, with TCRdist sequence similarity added in when clustering inside HLA-allele-positive subsets. For co-occurrence clustering, repertoires with fewer than 30,000 or more than 120,000 public chains were excluded, along with a handful of repertoires with anomalous nucleotide sharing. TCRdb took this table from immuneACCESS and kept in-frame rearrangements with V and J called. Such tables lack part of the clones; where checked against another copy, unresolved V genes explain under half of the gap, and the rest is unexplained. That table furnishes V, J and clone size, whereas the DNA furnished D and trimming. The sample contains around 100,000 clones, 78% of them found a single time. The ten largest make up about 4% of the sample.

In total, roughly 710 healthy bone marrow donors made up the cohort. At the time of sampling, every cohort member was nominally healthy, though immune exposures that went unrecorded were likely present. The donor was CMV seropositive and was included in the group of 250 to 350 seropositive cohort members. A peripheral blood sample was provided by each donor, and peripheral blood mononuclear cells were used for TCR beta sequencing. The Qiagen DNeasy Blood Extraction Kit was used to extract genomic DNA from the blood cell samples. Sequencing was performed on PBMCs. The TCR originated in a woman aged 40 to 50 in good health and CMV-seropositive.

Here the CDR3 is given as CASSLPTGRGAQHF. The nucleotide sequence reads as follows: TGTGCCAGCAGTTTACCGACAGGCAGAGGAGCCCAGCATTTT. The chain couples TRBV28 to TRBJ1-5, and TRBD1 may be the D gene, going by 6 matching bases. From a lookup of the germline V gene, CDR1 and CDR2 are MDHEN and SYDVKM. The CDR3 spans 14 residues, from the cysteine through the phenylalanine. CDR3 DNA is the only sequence kept; it has 42 bases, read in frame from the first base. Cut back by 2 bases and 11 bases, the V and J ends lie 16 bases apart. The full variable domain, completed from the reference TRBV28 and TRBJ1-5 proteins outside the CDR3, reads DVKVTQSSRYLVKRTGEKVFLECVQDMDHENMFWYRQDPGLGLRLIYFSYDVKMKEKGDIPEGYSVSREKKERFSLILESASTNQTSMYLCASSLPTGRGAQHFGDGTRLSIL.